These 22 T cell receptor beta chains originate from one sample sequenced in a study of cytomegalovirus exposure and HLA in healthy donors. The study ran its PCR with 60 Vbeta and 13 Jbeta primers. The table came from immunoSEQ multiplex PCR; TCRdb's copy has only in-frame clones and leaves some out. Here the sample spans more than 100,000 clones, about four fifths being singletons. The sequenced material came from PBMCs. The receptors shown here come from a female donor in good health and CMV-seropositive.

Here the CDR3 reads CATRPGQGSYEQYF. CDR3 in DNA: TGTGCCACGCGACCGGGACAGGGCTCATACGAGCAGTACTTC. The chain employs TRBV19 and TRBJ2-7; TRBD1 matches at 9 bases. The germline gives CDR1 LNHDA, CDR2 SQIVND (reference sequence). V trimming: 10 bases; J trimming: 4 bases; junction bases outside the gene matches: 11. CDR3 length: 14 residues.

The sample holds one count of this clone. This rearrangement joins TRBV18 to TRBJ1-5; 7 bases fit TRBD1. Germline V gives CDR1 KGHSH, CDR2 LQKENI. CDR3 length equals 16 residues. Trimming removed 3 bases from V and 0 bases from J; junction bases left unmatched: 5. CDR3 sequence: CASSPATGYSNQPQHF. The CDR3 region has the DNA TGTGCCAGCTCACCTGCGACAGGGTATAGCAATCAGCCCCAGCATTTT.

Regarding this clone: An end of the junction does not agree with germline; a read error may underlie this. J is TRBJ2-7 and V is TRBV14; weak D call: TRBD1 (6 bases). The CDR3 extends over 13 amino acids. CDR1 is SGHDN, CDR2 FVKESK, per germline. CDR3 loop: CASSPTQGRELYF. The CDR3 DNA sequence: TGTGCCAGCAGCCCCACACAGGGAAGGGAGCTGTACTTC.

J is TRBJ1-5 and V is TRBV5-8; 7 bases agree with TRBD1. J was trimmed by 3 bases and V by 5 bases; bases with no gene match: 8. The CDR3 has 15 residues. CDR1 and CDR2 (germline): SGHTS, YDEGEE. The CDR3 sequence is CASSLGTEFNQPQHF. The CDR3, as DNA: TGTGCCAGCAGTCTCGGGACAGAGTTCAATCAGCCCCAGCATTTT.

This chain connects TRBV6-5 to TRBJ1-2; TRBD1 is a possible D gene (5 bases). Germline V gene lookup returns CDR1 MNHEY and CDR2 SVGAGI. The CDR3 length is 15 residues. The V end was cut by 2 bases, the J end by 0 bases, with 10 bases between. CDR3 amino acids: CASSYVGASNYGYTF. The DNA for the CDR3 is TGTGCCAGCAGTTACGTAGGGGCATCTAACTATGGCTACACCTTC.

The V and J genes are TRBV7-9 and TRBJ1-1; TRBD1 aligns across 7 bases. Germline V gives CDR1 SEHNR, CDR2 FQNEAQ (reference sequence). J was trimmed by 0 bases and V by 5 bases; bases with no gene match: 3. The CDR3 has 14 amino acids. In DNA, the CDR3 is TGTGCCAGCAGCCAAAGGGGGCTGAACACTGAAGCTTTCTTT. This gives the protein CASSQRGLNTEAFF.

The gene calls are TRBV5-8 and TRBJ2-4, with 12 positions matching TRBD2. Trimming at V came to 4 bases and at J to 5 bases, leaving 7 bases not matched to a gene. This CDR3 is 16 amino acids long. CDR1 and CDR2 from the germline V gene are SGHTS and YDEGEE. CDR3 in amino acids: CASSLPGLAGQNIQYF. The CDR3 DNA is TGTGCCAGCAGCCTACCGGGACTAGCGGGCCAAAACATTCAGTACTTC. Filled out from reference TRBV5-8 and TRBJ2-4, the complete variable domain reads EAGVTQSPTHLIKTRGQQATLRCSPISGHTSVYWYQQALGLGLQFLLWYDEGEERNRGNFPPRFSGRQFPNYSSELNVNALELEDSALYLCASSLPGLAGQNIQYFGAGTRLSVL.

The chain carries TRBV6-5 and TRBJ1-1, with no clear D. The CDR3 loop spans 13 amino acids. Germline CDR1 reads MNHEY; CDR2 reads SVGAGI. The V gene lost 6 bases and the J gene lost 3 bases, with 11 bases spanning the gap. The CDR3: CASRTNLDTEAFF. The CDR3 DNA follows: TGTGCCAGCAGGACAAATTTGGACACTGAAGCTTTCTTT.

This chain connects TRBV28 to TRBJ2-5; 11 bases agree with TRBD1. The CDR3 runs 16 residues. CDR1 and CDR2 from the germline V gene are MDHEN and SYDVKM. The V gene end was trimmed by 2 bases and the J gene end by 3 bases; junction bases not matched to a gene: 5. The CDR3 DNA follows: TGTGCCAGCAGTTTAGGTCCGGGACAGGGGGAAGAGACCCAGTACTTC. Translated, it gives CASSLGPGQGEETQYF.

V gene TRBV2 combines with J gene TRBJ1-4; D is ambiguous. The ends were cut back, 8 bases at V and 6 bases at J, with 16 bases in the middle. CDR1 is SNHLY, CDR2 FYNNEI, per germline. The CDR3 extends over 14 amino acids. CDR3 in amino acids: CASGGSWRDEKLFF. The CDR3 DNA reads TGTGCCAGCGGTGGGTCGTGGCGGGATGAAAAACTGTTTTTT.

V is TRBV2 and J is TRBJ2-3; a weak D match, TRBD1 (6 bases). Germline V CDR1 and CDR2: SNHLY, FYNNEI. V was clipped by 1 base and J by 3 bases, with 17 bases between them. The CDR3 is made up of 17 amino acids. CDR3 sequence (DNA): TGTGCCAGCAGTGAAGGCCCCTGGGGGCGCTCAACAGATACGCAGTATTTT. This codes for CASSEGPWGRSTDTQYF.

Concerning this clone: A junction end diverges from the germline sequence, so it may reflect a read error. For the CDR3, the DNA is TGTTCCAGCAGCTTAGGACAGGGGCCAACTAATGAAAAACTGTTTTTT. It is translated as CSSSLGQGPTNEKLFF. The V gene is TRBV7-9, the J gene TRBJ1-4; 9 bases align to TRBD1. The CDR3 length is 16 residues. Germline assignment: CDR1 SEHNR and CDR2 FQNEAQ (reference sequence).

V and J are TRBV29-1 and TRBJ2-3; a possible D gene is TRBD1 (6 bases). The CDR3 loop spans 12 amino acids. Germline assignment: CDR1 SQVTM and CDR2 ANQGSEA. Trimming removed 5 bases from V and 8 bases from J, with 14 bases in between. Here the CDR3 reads CSVYRDASTQYF. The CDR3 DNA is TGCAGCGTTTACAGGGATGCGAGTACGCAGTATTTT.

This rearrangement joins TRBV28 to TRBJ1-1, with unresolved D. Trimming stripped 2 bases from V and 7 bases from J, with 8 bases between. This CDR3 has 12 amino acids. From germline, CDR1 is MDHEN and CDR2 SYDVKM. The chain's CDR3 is CASSLETSEAFF. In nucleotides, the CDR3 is TGTGCCAGCAGTTTAGAAACCAGTGAAGCTTTCTTT.

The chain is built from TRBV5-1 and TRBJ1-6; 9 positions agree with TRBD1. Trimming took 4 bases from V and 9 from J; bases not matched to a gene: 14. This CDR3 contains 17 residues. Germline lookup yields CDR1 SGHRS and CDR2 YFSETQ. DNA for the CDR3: TGCGCCAGCAGCCAACCGGAAATGGGACAGGGTACTTCACCCCTCCACTTT. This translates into CASSQPEMGQGTSPLHF. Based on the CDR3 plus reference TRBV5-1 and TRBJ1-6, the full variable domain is KAGVTQTPRYLIKTRGQQVTLSCSPISGHRSVSWYQQTPGQGLQFLFEYFSETQRNKGNFPGRFSGRQFSNSRSEMNVSTLELGDSALYLCASSQPEMGQGTSPLHFGNGTRLTVT.

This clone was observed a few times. The CDR3 is CASSWAYGYTF. Here the CDR3 DNA reads TGTGCCAGCAGCTGGGCCTATGGCTACACCTTC. The rearrangement links TRBV5-4 to TRBJ1-2, with D hard to call. The germline V gene encodes CDR1 SGHNT and CDR2 YYREEE (reference sequence). V shed 3 bases and J shed 4 bases, with 4 bases lying between them. The CDR3 covers 11 residues.

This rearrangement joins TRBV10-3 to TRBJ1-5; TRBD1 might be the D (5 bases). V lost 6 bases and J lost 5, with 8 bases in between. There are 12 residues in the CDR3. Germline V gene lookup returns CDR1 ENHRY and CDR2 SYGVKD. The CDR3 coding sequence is TGTGCCATCAGGGACACATATCAGCCCCAGCATTTT. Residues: CAIRDTYQPQHF.

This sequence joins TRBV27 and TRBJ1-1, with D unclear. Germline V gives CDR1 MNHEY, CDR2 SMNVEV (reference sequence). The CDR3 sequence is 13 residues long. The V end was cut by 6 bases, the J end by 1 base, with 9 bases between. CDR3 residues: CASSSWQNTEAFF. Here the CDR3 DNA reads TGTGCCAGCAGCTCTTGGCAGAACACTGAAGCTTTCTTT.

The CDR3 here is CASRRQGGLETQYF. Here the CDR3 DNA reads TGTGCCAGCAGACGACAGGGTGGTTTGGAGACCCAGTACTTC. The V gene is TRBV6-5, the J gene TRBJ2-5, with 7 bases lining up with TRBD1. The length of the CDR3 is 14 residues. Germline-derived CDR1 and CDR2 are MNHEY and SVGAGI. J lost 5 bases, V lost 6 bases, and 9 bases had no gene match.

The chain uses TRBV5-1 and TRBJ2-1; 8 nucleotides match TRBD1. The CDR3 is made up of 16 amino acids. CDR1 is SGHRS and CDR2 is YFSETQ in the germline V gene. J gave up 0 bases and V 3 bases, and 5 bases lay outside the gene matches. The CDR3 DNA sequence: TGCGCCAGCAGCTCGACAGGGGATAGCTCCTACAATGAGCAGTTCTTC. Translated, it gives CASSSTGDSSYNEQFF.

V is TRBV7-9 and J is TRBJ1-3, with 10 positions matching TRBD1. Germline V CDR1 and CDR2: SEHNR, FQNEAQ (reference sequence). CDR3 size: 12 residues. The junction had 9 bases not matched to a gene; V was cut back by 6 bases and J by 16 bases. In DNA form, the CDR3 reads TGTGCCAGCAGTCCAAAGCCGGGACAGGGGTATTTT. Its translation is CASSPKPGQGYF.

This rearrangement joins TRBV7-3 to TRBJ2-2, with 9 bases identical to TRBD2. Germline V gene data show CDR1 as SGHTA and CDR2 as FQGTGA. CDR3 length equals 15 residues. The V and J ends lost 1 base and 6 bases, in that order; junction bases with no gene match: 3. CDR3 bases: TGTGCCAGCAGCTTAAGCGGGGGGGCCCCCGGGGAGCTGTTTTTT. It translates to CASSLSGGAPGELFF.